Each of the 3 T cell receptor beta chains below was sequenced from the same sample in a study of T cells in Graves' hyperthyroidism and ophthalmopathy. Amplification yielded TCR beta CDR3 regions, with RNA transcripts as the source. The TCR CDR3 first-round RT-PCR relied on the HTBI primer set. Each CDR3 protein gets one entry after TCRdb re-called the multiplex PCR reads with MiXCR. The profile shows a few hundred thousand distinct CDR3 sequences, around 42% of them singletons. The specimen was peripheral blood or thyroid tissue (not recorded which). These receptor sequences come from a woman aged 18-29 years with Graves' hyperthyroidism.

CDR3 sequence reads: CASSESGGIPTGELFF. DNA of the CDR3: TGTGCCAGCAGCGAGAGTGGGGGGATCCCCACCGGGGAGCTGTTTTTT. The chain recombines TRBV11-3 with TRBJ2-2; tentative D call: TRBD2 (6 bases). Trimming took off 5 bases at V and 4 bases at J, with 17 bases between the two ends. The CDR3 sequence is 16 residues long. Germline V lookup: CDR1 SGHNT, CDR2 YENEEA.

This clonotype was counted a single time. This chain connects TRBV7-2 to TRBJ1-1, with D hard to call. CDR3 size: 17 residues. The V end was cut by 1 base, the J end by 6 bases, with 21 bases between. Germline values: CDR1 SGHTA, CDR2 FQGNSA. The CDR3 protein is CASSLDAGEAHNAEAFF. The CDR3 region has the DNA TGTGCCAGCAGCTTAGACGCCGGGGAGGCCCACAATGCTGAAGCTTTCTTT.

This clonotype was observed at least ten times. J is TRBJ2-2 and V is TRBV7-3, with 7 bases that match TRBD1. Unmatched junction bases numbered 4, after V lost 5 bases and J lost 1 base. CDR3 length: 15 amino acids. The germline gives CDR1 SGHTA, CDR2 FQGTGA. The CDR3 sequence is CASSRQGRNTGELFF. The CDR3 nucleotides are TGTGCCAGCAGCCGACAGGGCAGGAACACCGGGGAGCTGTTTTTT. The variable domain in full, completed from reference TRBV7-3 and TRBJ2-2, reads GAGVSQTPSNKVTEKGKYVELRCDPISGHTALYWYRQSLGQGPEFLIYFQGTGAADDSGLPNDRFFAVRPEGSVSTLKIQRTERGDSAVYLCASSRQGRNTGELFFGEGSRLTVL.